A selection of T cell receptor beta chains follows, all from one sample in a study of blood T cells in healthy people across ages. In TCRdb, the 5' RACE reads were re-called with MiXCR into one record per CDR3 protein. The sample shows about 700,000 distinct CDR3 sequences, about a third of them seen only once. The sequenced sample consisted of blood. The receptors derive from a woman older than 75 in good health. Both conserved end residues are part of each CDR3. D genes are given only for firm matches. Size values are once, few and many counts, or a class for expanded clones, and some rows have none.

DNA: TGTGCCAGCAGTAAGGGACAACCTCCCTACGAGCAGTACTTC
CDR3: CASSKGQPPYEQYF
size: many
length: 14
V: TRBV28
D: .
J: TRBJ2-7

DNA: TGTGCCAGCAGTGCGTCCGGGACAGGGCGGAACGAGCAGTACTTC
CDR3: CASSASGTGRNEQYF
size: .
length: 15
V: TRBV6-1
D: TRBD1
J: TRBJ2-7

DNA: TGTGCCAGCAGCCCCTGGGAAAGGGGCACTGAAGCTTTCTTT
CDR3: CASSPWERGTEAFF
size: few
length: 14
V: TRBV14
D: .
J: TRBJ1-1

DNA: TGCAGCGTTGAAGTCTCGGGGGGGAGGACTGAAGCTTTCTTT
CDR3: CSVEVSGGRTEAFF
size: .
length: 14
V: TRBV29-1
D: .
J: TRBJ1-1

DNA: TGTGCCAGCACTCGACAGGGGGGCAATCAGCCCCAGCATTTT
CDR3: CASTRQGGNQPQHF
size: .
length: 14
V: TRBV6-1
D: TRBD1
J: TRBJ1-5

DNA: TGTGCCAGCAGCTTAGCAGGGCTGCAAGGGGCTTTCTTT
CDR3: CASSLAGLQGAFF
size: .
length: 13
V: TRBV7-2
D: .
J: TRBJ1-1

DNA: TGTGCCAGCAACCCGAGGTCGCGGGGGCGGGATGAGCAGTTCTTC
CDR3: CASNPRSRGRDEQFF
size: once
length: 15
V: TRBV6-1
D: .
J: TRBJ2-1

DNA: TGTGCCAGCAGGCTAAACACCTTAGGGGAGACCCAGTACTTC
CDR3: CASRLNTLGETQYF
size: many
length: 14
V: TRBV12-3/TRBV12-4
D: .
J: TRBJ2-5

DNA: TGTGCCAGCAGCTTAGAGGCTGGTGCTGGGGGCCGAAGGACATACGTCTACGAGCAGTACTTC
CDR3: CASSLEAGAGGRRTYVYEQYF
size: few
length: 21
V: TRBV7-6
D: .
J: TRBJ2-7

DNA: TGTGCCAGCAGTTACAGCAGAGGTGGAAAACTGTTTTTT
CDR3: CASSYSRGGKLFF
size: few
length: 13
V: TRBV6-6
D: .
J: TRBJ1-4

DNA: TGCGCCAGCAGCCAAGATTGGCCCCAGAACACTGAAGCTTTCTTT
CDR3: CASSQDWPQNTEAFF
size: .
length: 15
V: TRBV4-3
D: .
J: TRBJ1-1

DNA: TGTGCCAGCAGCTTACGGACAGGCGGCATGAACACTGAAGCTTTCTTT
CDR3: CASSLRTGGMNTEAFF
size: .
length: 16
V: TRBV7-2
D: TRBD1
J: TRBJ1-1

DNA: TGCAGTGCTCTAACAGGGACCGATGGCTACACCTTC
CDR3: CSALTGTDGYTF
size: once
length: 12
V: TRBV20-1
D: .
J: TRBJ1-2

DNA: TGCGCCAGCAGCTCCGCCATCGGACGAAGAGAGTACTTC
CDR3: CASSSAIGRREYF
size: .
length: 13
V: TRBV5-1
D: .
J: TRBJ2-5

DNA: TGTGCCAGCAGCTTAGCTCACAGTAGGGGCACTGAAGCTTTCTTT
CDR3: CASSLAHSRGTEAFF
size: .
length: 15
V: TRBV7-2
D: .
J: TRBJ1-1

DNA: TGCGCCAGCAGCCCAGACAGGGCCACCGGGGAGCTGTTTTTT
CDR3: CASSPDRATGELFF
size: .
length: 14
V: TRBV5-1
D: TRBD1
J: TRBJ2-2

DNA: TGTGCCTGCCTAGGGGCCGCCTCCTACGAGCAGTACTTC
CDR3: CACLGAASYEQYF
size: .
length: 13
V: TRBV30
D: .
J: TRBJ2-7

DNA: TGCAGTGCTAGACCGACAGGGCTGAACGATCAGCCCCAGCATTTT
CDR3: CSARPTGLNDQPQHF
size: many
length: 15
V: TRBV20-1
D: TRBD1
J: TRBJ1-5

DNA: TGCAGTGCTCCCCCAACCGGGTGGGAGACTGAAGCTTTCTTT
CDR3: CSAPPTGWETEAFF
size: .
length: 14
V: TRBV20-1
D: .
J: TRBJ1-1

DNA: TGTGCCAGCAGCTTGGCCGACGAGACCCAGTACTTC
CDR3: CASSLADETQYF
size: many
length: 12
V: TRBV5-5
D: .
J: TRBJ2-5

DNA: TGTGCCAGCAGCCAAGTGGGCAATCCTTACACTGAAGCTTTCTTT
CDR3: CASSQVGNPYTEAFF
size: many
length: 15
V: TRBV4-2
D: .
J: TRBJ1-1

DNA: TGTGCCAGTCACAAGGGACAGCTAGCCTACGAGCAGTACTTC
CDR3: CASHKGQLAYEQYF
size: many
length: 14
V: TRBV27
D: TRBD1
J: TRBJ2-7

DNA: TGTGCCAGCAGTTACGGTTCGGGGGGGGGCCGGGAGACCCAGTACTTC
CDR3: CASSYGSGGGRETQYF
size: .
length: 16
V: TRBV6-6
D: TRBD2
J: TRBJ2-5

DNA: TGTGCCAGCAGCCTCCGCTCAGGGGCAATTTCTGGGGCCAACGTCCTGACTTTC
CDR3: CASSLRSGAISGANVLTF
size: once
length: 18
V: TRBV7-2
D: .
J: TRBJ2-6

DNA: TGTGCCAGCAGTCCAAGCGGCGGGGGGGCTACATATGAGCAGTTCTTC
CDR3: CASSPSGGGATYEQFF
size: few
length: 16
V: TRBV12-3/TRBV12-4
D: TRBD2
J: TRBJ2-1

DNA: TGTGCCTGGACAAACTCTAGGGGAAACTATGGCTACACCTTC
CDR3: CAWTNSRGNYGYTF
size: few
length: 14
V: TRBV30
D: .
J: TRBJ1-2

DNA: TGTGCCAGCTCACCACCCATGGGGGCAGATACGCAGTATTTT
CDR3: CASSPPMGADTQYF
size: once
length: 14
V: TRBV18
D: .
J: TRBJ2-3

DNA: TGCAGTGCTAGAAGCTTTAGAGGAGAGACCCAATACTTC
CDR3: CSARSFRGETQYF
size: .
length: 13
V: TRBV20-1
D: .
J: TRBJ2-5

DNA: TGTGCCAGCTCACCTATTTCCGATGGAGGGACTGAAGCTTTCTTT
CDR3: CASSPISDGGTEAFF
size: few
length: 15
V: TRBV18
D: .
J: TRBJ1-1